This T cell receptor (beta chain) was captured by sequencing in a study of blood T cells in healthy people across ages. PCR was performed a second time for roughly 7 to 12 cycles using a sample-barcoded 5' primer and a J-beta primer mix. TCRdb analysed the 5' RACE reads with MiXCR anew, one entry per CDR3 protein. The sample yields 660,000 or so distinct CDR3 sequences, about 54% seen once. The CDR3 totals 14 residues. Germline V CDR1 and CDR2: DFQATT, SNEGSKA (reference sequence). Unmatched junction bases numbered 5, after V lost 5 bases and J lost 4 bases. The clonotype comes from a man between 60 and 70 years old in good health. The sample comprised blood. The chain links TRBV20-1 to TRBJ2-3, with TRBD2 matching 11 bases. DNA of the CDR3: TGCAGTGCTCATAGCGGGGGGGCCTCAGATACGCAGTATTTT. Residues: CSAHSGGASDTQYF.